One sample yielded the 8 T cell receptor beta chains listed below, sequenced in a study of beta chain features in type 1 diabetes. All of the isolated RNA was reverse transcribed, so expressed TCRB transcripts were sequenced. Generated by immunoSEQ multiplex PCR, the TCRdb table keeps only in-frame clones and is missing some. The sample yields almost 350,000 clones, 7.5% to 9% seen once. The sequencing input was central memory CD4+ T cells from blood. All receptors come from a woman aged 18 to 35 in good health.

The chain uses TRBV5-1 and TRBJ2-7, with 12 bases aligning to TRBD2. CDR1 and CDR2 (germline): SGHRS, YFSETQ. CDR3 length: 14 amino acids. The V gene end was trimmed by 7 bases and the J gene end by 5 bases; junction bases not matched to a gene: 7. The CDR3 DNA reads as TGCGCCAGCGGCCGACTAGCGGGAGTAGACGAGCAGTACTTC. Translation: CASGRLAGVDEQYF.

This clone came up many times. The rearrangement links TRBV23-1 to TRBJ2-5, with 9 bases lining up with TRBD1. TRBV23-1 has ORF status, its function being uncertain. V lost 0 bases and J lost 3; bases outside the gene matches: 2. The CDR3 contains 15 residues. The CDR3 DNA is TGCGCCAGCAGTCAATCCGGGACAGGGAAAGAGACCCAGTACTTC. This codes for CASSQSGTGKETQYF.

The chain employs TRBV7-9 and TRBJ2-7; TRBD2 matches at 7 bases. Germline trimming cut 2 bases from V and 2 bases from J; bases unmatched to any gene: 3. Germline-derived CDR1 and CDR2 are SEHNR and FQNEAQ (reference sequence). This CDR3 is built from 14 residues. CDR3: CASSLSGAPYEQYF. The DNA of the CDR3 is TGTGCCAGCAGCTTAAGCGGGGCTCCCTACGAGCAGTACTTC.

This chain connects TRBV7-3 to TRBJ1-2; D may be TRBD1 (5 bases). The CDR3 is made up of 14 amino acids. V gave up 1 base and J gave up 8 bases, with 14 bases separating them. CDR1 and CDR2 (germline): SGHTA, FQGTGA. The CDR3 nucleotides read TGTGCCAGCAGCTTAAACCCAGGGTCCACGGGCTACACCTTC. As protein: CASSLNPGSTGYTF.

This clone was counted at least ten times. The CDR3, as DNA: TGCGCCAGCAGCCAAGGGTGGGGAGGGTCAGGCAATCAGCCCCAGCATTTT. Translation gives CASSQGWGGSGNQPQHF. The gene calls are TRBV4-1 and TRBJ1-5, with D unclear. The CDR3 has 17 residues. Trimming took off 1 base at V and 2 bases at J, with 15 bases between the two ends. CDR1 is MGHRA, CDR2 YSYEKL, per germline.

The chain combines TRBV19 with TRBJ2-1; 10 positions match TRBD2. V trimming: 3 bases; J trimming: 7 bases; junction bases outside the gene matches: 6. The germline gives CDR1 LNHDA, CDR2 SQIVND (reference sequence). The CDR3 length is 15 residues. The CDR3 loop reads CASSIFASGRNEQFF. DNA of the CDR3: TGTGCCAGTAGTATCTTCGCTAGCGGGAGAAATGAGCAGTTCTTC.

This clone was seen a few times. The rearrangement uses TRBV4-3 and TRBJ2-7, with 8 bases fitting TRBD2. CDR1 is LGHNA, CDR2 YSLEER, per germline. V shed 1 base, J shed 4 bases, and the junction held 6 bases outside the gene matches. The CDR3 extends over 15 amino acids. The CDR3 DNA reads as TGCGCCAGCAGCCAAGCCCTGGGACTAGGTTACGAGCAGTACTTC. This gives the protein CASSQALGLGYEQYF.

The chain employs TRBV6-5 and TRBJ1-5, with D unclear. Germline CDR1 reads MNHEY; CDR2 reads SVGAGI. The ends were cut back, 6 bases at V and 0 bases at J, with 9 bases in the middle. CDR3 size: 14 residues. The CDR3 DNA sequence: TGTGCCAGCAGGCATCATTATAGCAATCAGCCCCAGCATTTT. Protein sequence: CASRHHYSNQPQHF.